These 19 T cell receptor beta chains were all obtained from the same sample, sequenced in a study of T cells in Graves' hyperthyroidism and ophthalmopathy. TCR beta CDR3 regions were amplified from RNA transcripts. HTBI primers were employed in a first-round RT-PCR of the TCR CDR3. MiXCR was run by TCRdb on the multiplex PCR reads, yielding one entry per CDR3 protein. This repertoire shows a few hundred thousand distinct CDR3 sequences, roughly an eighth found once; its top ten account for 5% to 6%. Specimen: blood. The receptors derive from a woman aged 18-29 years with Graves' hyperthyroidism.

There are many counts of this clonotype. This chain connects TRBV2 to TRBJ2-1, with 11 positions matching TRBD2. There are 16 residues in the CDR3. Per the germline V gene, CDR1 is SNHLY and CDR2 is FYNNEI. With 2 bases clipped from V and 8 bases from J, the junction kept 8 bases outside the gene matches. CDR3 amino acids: CASSEIAGGPSDEQFF. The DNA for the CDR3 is TGTGCCAGCAGTGAAATAGCGGGAGGGCCCTCGGATGAGCAGTTCTTC.

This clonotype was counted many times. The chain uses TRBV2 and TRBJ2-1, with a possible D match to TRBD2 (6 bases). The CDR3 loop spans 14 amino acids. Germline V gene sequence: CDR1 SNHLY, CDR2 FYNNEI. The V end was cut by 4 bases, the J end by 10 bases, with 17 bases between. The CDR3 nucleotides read TGTGCCAGCAGTGTGGCGGCGGGATCGGGGGAGCAGTTCTTC. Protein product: CASSVAAGSGEQFF.

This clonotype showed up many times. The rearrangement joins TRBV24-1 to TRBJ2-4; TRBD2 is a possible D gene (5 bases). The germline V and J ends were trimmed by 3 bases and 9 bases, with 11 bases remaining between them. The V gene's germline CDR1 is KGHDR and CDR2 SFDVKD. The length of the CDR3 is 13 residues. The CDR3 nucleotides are TGTGCCACCAGTGATGAGGGCAGCGCCATTCAGTACTTC. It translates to CATSDEGSAIQYF.

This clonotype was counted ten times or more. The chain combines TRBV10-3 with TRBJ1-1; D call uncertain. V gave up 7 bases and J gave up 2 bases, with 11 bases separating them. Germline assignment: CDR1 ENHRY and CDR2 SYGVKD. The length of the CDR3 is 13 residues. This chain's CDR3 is CAIMPSLNTEAFF. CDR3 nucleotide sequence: TGTGCCATCATGCCCAGCTTAAACACTGAAGCTTTCTTT.

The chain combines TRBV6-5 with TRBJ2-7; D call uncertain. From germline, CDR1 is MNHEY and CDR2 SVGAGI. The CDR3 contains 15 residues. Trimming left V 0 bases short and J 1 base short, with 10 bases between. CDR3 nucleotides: TGTGCCAGCAGTTACTCTGCGGCTGCATCCTACGAGCAGTACTTC. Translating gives CASSYSAAASYEQYF.

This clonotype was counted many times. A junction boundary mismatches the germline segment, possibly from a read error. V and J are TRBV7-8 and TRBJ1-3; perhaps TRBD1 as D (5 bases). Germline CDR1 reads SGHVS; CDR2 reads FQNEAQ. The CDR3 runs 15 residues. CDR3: CASRFGASSGNTIYF. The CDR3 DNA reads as TGTGCCAGCCGCTTCGGGGCAAGCTCTGGAAACACCATATATTTT.

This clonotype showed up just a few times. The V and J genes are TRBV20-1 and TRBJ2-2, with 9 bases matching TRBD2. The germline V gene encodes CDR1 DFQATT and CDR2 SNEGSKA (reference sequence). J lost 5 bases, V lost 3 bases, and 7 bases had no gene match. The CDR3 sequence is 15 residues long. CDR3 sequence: CSASLPGLATGELFF. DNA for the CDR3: TGCAGTGCTAGTCTCCCGGGACTAGCAACCGGGGAGCTGTTTTTT.

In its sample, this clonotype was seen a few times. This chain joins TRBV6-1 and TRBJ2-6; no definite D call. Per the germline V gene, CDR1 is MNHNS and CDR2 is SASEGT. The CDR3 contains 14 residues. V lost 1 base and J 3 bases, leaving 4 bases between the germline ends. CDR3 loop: CASSEGGGANVLTF. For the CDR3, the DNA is TGTGCCAGCAGTGAAGGCGGTGGGGCCAACGTCCTGACTTTC.

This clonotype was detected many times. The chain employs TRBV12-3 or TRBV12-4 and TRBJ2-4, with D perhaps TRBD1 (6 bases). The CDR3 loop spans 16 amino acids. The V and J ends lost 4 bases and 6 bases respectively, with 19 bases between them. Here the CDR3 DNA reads TGTGCCAGCAGTTCTTCAGGGGTCAGCCCACCAAACATTCAGTACTTC. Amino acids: CASSSSGVSPPNIQYF.

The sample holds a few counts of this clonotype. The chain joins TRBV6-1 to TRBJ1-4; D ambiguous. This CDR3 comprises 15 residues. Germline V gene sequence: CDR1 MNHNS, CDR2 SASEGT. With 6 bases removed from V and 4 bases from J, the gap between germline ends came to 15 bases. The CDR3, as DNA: TGTGCCAGCAGCCGAAACCGCGTATATAATGAAAAACTGTTTTTT. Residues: CASSRNRVYNEKLFF.

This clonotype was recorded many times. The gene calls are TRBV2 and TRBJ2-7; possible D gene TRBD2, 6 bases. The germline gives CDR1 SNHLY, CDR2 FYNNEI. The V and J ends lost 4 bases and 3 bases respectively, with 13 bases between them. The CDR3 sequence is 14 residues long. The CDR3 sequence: CASSGRGDSYEQYF. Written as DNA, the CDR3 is TGTGCCAGCAGTGGGCGGGGAGACAGCTACGAGCAGTACTTC.

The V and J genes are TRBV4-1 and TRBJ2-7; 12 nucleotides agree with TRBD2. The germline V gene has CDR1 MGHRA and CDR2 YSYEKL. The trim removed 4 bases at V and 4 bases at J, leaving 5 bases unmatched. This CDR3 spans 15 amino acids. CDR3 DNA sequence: TGCGCCAGCAGCCCCCTAGCGGGAGGGGAGTACGAGCAGTACTTC. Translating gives CASSPLAGGEYEQYF.

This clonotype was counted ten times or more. The CDR3 loop reads CASSLEGGLPGTEAFF. In nucleotides, the CDR3 is TGCGCCAGCAGCTTGGAAGGGGGTTTACCAGGCACTGAAGCTTTCTTT. The chain joins TRBV5-1 to TRBJ1-1, with D perhaps matching TRBD1 (6 bases). Germline CDR1 and CDR2: SGHRS and YFSETQ. V lost 0 bases to trimming and J lost 4 bases, with 16 bases between them. This CDR3 contains 16 residues.

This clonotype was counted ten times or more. The CDR3 DNA reads as TGTGCCAGACAGGACAACTATGGCTACACCTTC. Its translation is CARQDNYGYTF. This rearrangement joins TRBV7-9 to TRBJ1-2; tentative D call: TRBD1 (5 bases). V was cut by 9 bases and J by 2 bases, with 7 bases left in between. Germline CDR1 SEHNR, CDR2 FQNEAQ (reference sequence). CDR3 length: 11 residues.

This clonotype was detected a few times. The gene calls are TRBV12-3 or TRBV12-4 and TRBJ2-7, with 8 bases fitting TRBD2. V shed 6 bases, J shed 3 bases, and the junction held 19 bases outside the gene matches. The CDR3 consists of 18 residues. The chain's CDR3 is CASSRTSIGPGGNYEQYF. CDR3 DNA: TGTGCCAGCAGCCGGACCTCTATCGGGCCGGGAGGGAACTACGAGCAGTACTTC.

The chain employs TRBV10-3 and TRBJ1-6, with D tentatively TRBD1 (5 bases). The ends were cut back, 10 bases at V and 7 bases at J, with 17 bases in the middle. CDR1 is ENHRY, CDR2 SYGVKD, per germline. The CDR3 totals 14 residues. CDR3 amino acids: CATRVGTENSPLHF. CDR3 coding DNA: TGTGCCACCCGGGTAGGGACGGAAAATTCACCCCTCCACTTT.

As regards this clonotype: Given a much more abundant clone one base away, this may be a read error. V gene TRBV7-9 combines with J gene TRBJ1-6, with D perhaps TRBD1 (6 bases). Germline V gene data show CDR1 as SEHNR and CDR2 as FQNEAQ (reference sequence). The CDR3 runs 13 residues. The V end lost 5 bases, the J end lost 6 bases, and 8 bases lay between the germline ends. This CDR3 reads CASSPGANSPLHF. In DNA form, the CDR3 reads TGTGCCAGCAGCCCAGGGGCTAATTCACCCCTCCACTTT.

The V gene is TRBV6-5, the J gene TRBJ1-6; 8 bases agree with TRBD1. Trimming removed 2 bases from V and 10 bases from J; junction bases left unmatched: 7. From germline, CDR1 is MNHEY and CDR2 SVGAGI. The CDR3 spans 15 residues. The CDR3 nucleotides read TGTGCCAGCAGTTACACCCAGGGGGCCAGGTCACCCCTCCACTTT. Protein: CASSYTQGARSPLHF.

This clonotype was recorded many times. Here the CDR3 reads CASSHTDRGRGPYGYTF. In DNA, the CDR3 is TGTGCCAGCAGTCACACGGACAGGGGGCGTGGGCCCTATGGCTACACCTTC. The V call is TRBV28, the J call TRBJ1-2; 11 nucleotides line up with TRBD1. Germline-derived CDR1 and CDR2 are MDHEN and SYDVKM. The CDR3 sequence is 17 residues long. Trimming cost V 5 bases and J 4 bases; bases outside gene matches: 12.